This passage covers 20 T cell receptor beta chains from one sample sequenced in a study of regulatory T cells in long-lasting Graves disease. Time point defined: newly diagnosed GD, antithyroid drugs for less than 3 months. PBMC-derived RNA was used for the TCR library. Researchers made TCR beta libraries by using iRepertoire HTBI primers and running Arm-PCR on CDR3 regions. TCRdb independently ran MiXCR on the multiplex PCR reads; one entry per CDR3 protein. The data show approximately 470,000 distinct CDR3 sequences, under 20% seen once. The data also belong to a second study, concerning T cells in Graves' hyperthyroidism and ophthalmopathy.

The specimen was peripheral blood mononuclear cells (PBMCs), collected at new diagnosis, from a patient treated with antithyroid drugs. The source of these receptors is a middle-aged man with Graves disease.

This clonotype was seen at least ten times. V gene TRBV10-3 combines with J gene TRBJ2-7; no clear D. V shed 4 bases and J shed 4 bases, with 14 bases lying between them. CDR1 ENHRY and CDR2 SYGVKD come from the germline V gene. The CDR3 covers 14 residues. CDR3 nucleotide sequence: TGTGCCATCAGTGGTGGTGGAAATTCGTACGAGCAGTACTTC. Its protein product is CAISGGGNSYEQYF.

The chain uses TRBV12-3 or TRBV12-4 and TRBJ2-5; D is unclear. Trimming cost V 5 bases and J 0 bases, with 7 bases left between them. This CDR3 has 13 residues. The chain's CDR3 is CASSMVYQETQYF. CDR3 DNA: TGTGCCAGCAGTATGGTGTACCAAGAGACCCAGTACTTC.

The V and J genes are TRBV19 and TRBJ2-7; D call uncertain. The CDR3 sequence is 12 residues long. V lost 1 base, J lost 3 bases, and 4 bases lay in between. Germline V gene sequence: CDR1 LNHDA, CDR2 SQIVND (reference sequence). CDR3 sequence (DNA): TGTGCCAGTAGTATAGCCGGCTACGAGCAGTACTTC. Translation: CASSIAGYEQYF.

This clonotype was recorded at least ten times. The rearrangement links TRBV27 to TRBJ1-6, with a weak D call TRBD1 (5 bases). Germline-derived CDR1 and CDR2 are MNHEY and SMNVEV (reference sequence). Trimming took off 5 bases at V and 10 bases at J, with 21 bases between the two ends. This CDR3 is built from 16 residues. The CDR3 DNA follows: TGTGCCAGCAGTAACATGGGGCAGGGATCTGGGTCACCCCTCCACTTT. This gives the protein CASSNMGQGSGSPLHF.

This clonotype came up many times. J is TRBJ2-1 and V is TRBV28; D possibly corresponds to TRBD2 (5 bases). CDR1 is MDHEN, CDR2 SYDVKM, per germline. The CDR3 totals 16 residues. V lost 5 bases and J 0 bases, leaving 14 bases between the germline ends. CDR3 DNA sequence: TGTGCCAGCAGTCTACCTGGCGGGCTCTCCTACAATGAGCAGTTCTTC. Protein sequence: CASSLPGGLSYNEQFF.

This clonotype has a handful of counts. The chain joins TRBV24-1 to TRBJ2-2; 13 bases map to TRBD2. Germline V CDR1 and CDR2: KGHDR, SFDVKD. The CDR3 contains 16 residues. V was clipped by 3 bases and J by 7 bases; unmatched bases: 4. The CDR3 reads CATSDPGLAGHGELFF. CDR3 bases: TGTGCCACCAGTGATCCGGGACTAGCGGGACACGGGGAGCTGTTTTTT.

V is TRBV20-1 and J is TRBJ1-2; 7 nucleotides align to TRBD1. The CDR3 is 16 amino acids. Germline V CDR1 and CDR2: DFQATT, SNEGSKA (reference sequence). Trimming at V came to 0 bases and at J to 3 bases, leaving 10 bases not matched to a gene. CDR3 residues: CSAREGQTFGDYGYTF. CDR3 nucleotide sequence: TGCAGTGCTAGAGAGGGACAGACCTTTGGGGACTATGGCTACACCTTC.

As to this clonotype: This likely reflects a read error, since a far larger clone is one base away. The chain has TRBV18 and TRBJ2-1; weak D call: TRBD1 (5 bases). Germline V gene sequence: CDR1 KGHSH, CDR2 LQKENI. Trimming pared 4 bases from V and 13 bases from J, leaving 17 bases between. This CDR3 is 13 amino acids long. The CDR3 coding sequence is TGTGCCAGCTCACAGACAGTCCAAGAGACCCAGTTCTTC. Protein product: CASSQTVQETQFF. Combining the CDR3 with reference TRBV18 and TRBJ2-1 gives the whole variable domain NAGVMQNPRHLVRRRGQEARLRCSPMKGHSHVYWYRQLPEEGLKFMVYLQKENIIDESGMPKERFSAEFPKEGPSILRIQQVVRGDSAAYFCASSQTVQETQFFGPGTRLTVL.

This clonotype was seen many times. V gene TRBV10-1 combines with J gene TRBJ2-7; D remains unclear. V shed 2 bases and J shed 4 bases, with 6 bases lying between them. Germline loops: CDR1 WNHNN, CDR2 SYGVQD (reference sequence). This CDR3 has 12 amino acids. This chain's CDR3 is CASSEGSYEQYF. CDR3 in DNA: TGCGCCAGCAGTGAGGGGTCTTACGAGCAGTACTTC.

Notes on this clonotype: Germline is not matched at one junction end, which may reflect a read error. The chain has TRBV7-7 and TRBJ2-2; weak D call: TRBD2 (6 bases). This CDR3 has 15 amino acids. Germline V gene lookup returns CDR1 SSHAT and CDR2 FNYEAQ (reference sequence). CDR3 sequence reads: CASSPGVLNTGELFF. The CDR3 nucleotides are TGTGCTAGCAGCCCGGGGGTCTTGAACACCGGGGAGCTGTTTTTT.

In this sample, this clonotype turned up many times. This chain links TRBV2 with TRBJ2-7; D is tentatively TRBD1 or TRBD2 (5 bases each). The CDR3 is 13 residues long. The germline V gene has CDR1 SNHLY and CDR2 FYNNEI. Trimming cost V 10 bases and J 3 bases, with 16 bases left between them. CDR3 coding DNA: TGTGCCATATCCCGGGACGGCTACTACGAGCAGTACTTC. Translating it yields CAISRDGYYEQYF.

This clonotype was seen a few times. The rearrangement uses TRBV27 and TRBJ1-5; 7 bases map to TRBD1. V lost 5 bases to trimming and J lost 5 bases; unmatched junction nucleotides: 6. Germline V lookup: CDR1 MNHEY, CDR2 SMNVEV (reference sequence). The CDR3 contains 14 residues. CDR3 sequence: CASSPTGFDQPQHF. DNA of the CDR3: TGTGCCAGCAGTCCGACAGGGTTCGATCAGCCCCAGCATTTT.

The chain couples TRBV20-1 to TRBJ2-3; D gene unclear. CDR1 and CDR2 from the germline V gene are DFQATT and SNEGSKA (reference sequence). This CDR3 spans 12 amino acids. V lost 6 bases and J lost 4, with 11 bases in between. The CDR3 DNA reads as TGCAGTGCCGCTCCGGGCGCAGATACGCAGTATTTT. Translating gives CSAAPGADTQYF.

In its sample, this clonotype was seen many times. The J gene is TRBJ2-1, the V gene TRBV19; D tentatively reads TRBD1 or TRBD2 (5 bases each). Deletions cut 5 bases from V and 7 bases from J, with 15 bases between. The CDR3 contains 14 residues. Per germline, CDR1 LNHDA and CDR2 SQIVND (reference sequence). In nucleotides, the CDR3 is TGTGCCAGTAGTTCGGGACCCGGAGGTAATGAGCAGTTCTTC. The encoded protein is CASSSGPGGNEQFF.

This clonotype was seen repeatedly, ten times or more. V is TRBV2 and J is TRBJ2-3; 12 nucleotides line up with TRBD2. The CDR3 contains 16 residues. CDR1 and CDR2 from the germline V gene are SNHLY and FYNNEI. V was pared by 7 bases and J by 2 bases, with 7 bases of the junction left unmatched. CDR3 nucleotides: TGTGCCAGCATCTTCGGACTAGCGGGACCCACAGATACGCAGTATTTT. Translated, it gives CASIFGLAGPTDTQYF.

This clonotype has a handful of counts. This chain joins TRBV9 and TRBJ2-1; TRBD2 matches 7 bases. With 3 bases clipped from V and 8 bases from J, the junction kept 14 bases outside the gene matches. The germline V gene has CDR1 SGDLS and CDR2 YYNGEE. This CDR3 comprises 16 residues. The CDR3 here is CASSALGAGAVYEQFF. The CDR3 DNA reads as TGTGCCAGCAGCGCCCTCGGTGCGGGAGCGGTATATGAGCAGTTCTTC.

This clonotype occurred many times. The chain links TRBV11-2 to TRBJ2-7, with 10 bases fitting TRBD2. Germline V gene sequence: CDR1 SGHAT, CDR2 FQNNGV. CDR3 length: 14 residues. Trimming cost V 5 bases and J 3 bases; bases outside gene matches: 4. CDR3 amino acids: CASSVGLANYEQYF. As DNA, the CDR3 is TGTGCCAGCAGCGTGGGACTAGCGAACTACGAGCAGTACTTC.

Remarks on this clonotype: Possible read error: a much larger clone is one base away. The J gene is TRBJ2-7, the V gene TRBV28; TRBD1 aligns across 12 bases. The CDR3 loop spans 14 amino acids. Germline V gene data show CDR1 as MDHEN and CDR2 as SYDVKM. The junction had 6 bases not matched to a gene; V was cut back by 6 bases and J by 6 bases. CDR3 loop: CASSKLGQGAEQYF. For the CDR3, the DNA is TGTGCCAGCAGCAAACTGGGACAGGGGGCCGAGCAGTACTTC.

This rearrangement joins TRBV7-9 to TRBJ2-6; no definite D call. The CDR3 has 13 residues. V was trimmed by 2 bases and J by 12 bases, leaving 11 bases between them. The germline gives CDR1 SEHNR, CDR2 FQNEAQ (reference sequence). In nucleotides, the CDR3 is TGTGCCAGCAGCTTAATTAGTCTGCGCGTCCTGACTTTC. As protein: CASSLISLRVLTF.

The chain links TRBV29-1 to TRBJ2-5; D is perhaps TRBD2 (6 bases). CDR3 length equals 14 residues. Germline CDR1 is SQVTM and CDR2 is ANQGSEA. The CDR3 loop is CSVRRGPPQETQYF. The CDR3 region has the DNA TGCAGTGTGCGGAGGGGACCACCCCAAGAGACCCAGTACTTC.